The next 21 T cell receptor beta chains were all read from a single sample in a study of T cells after posttransplantation cyclophosphamide. The naive gate required viable CD3+CD4+ or CD3+CD8+ cells with CCR7+CD45RA+CD45RO-CD95-CD27+CD28+ phenotype. TCRdb's copy holds only in-frame clones and misses some; the assay was immunoSEQ multiplex PCR. Here the sample spans about 20,000 clones, almost 99% being singletons. Sequenced sample: naive CD4+ T cells sorted from PBMCs. Receptors were obtained from a man aged 40-49 years in good health, CMV-negative, and a related stem cell transplant donor.

This CDR3 reads CASSPAAINTGELFF. In nucleotides, the CDR3 is TGTGCCAGCTCACCAGCGGCGATCAACACCGGGGAGCTGTTTTTT. The V and J genes are TRBV18 and TRBJ2-2; no firm D call. Trimming pared 2 bases from V and 2 bases from J, leaving 9 bases between. Germline V CDR1 and CDR2: KGHSH, LQKENI. This CDR3 region has 15 residues.

This clone was found once. The V and J genes are TRBV7-8 and TRBJ1-4; D uncertain. The germline V and J ends were trimmed by 5 bases and 6 bases, with 13 bases remaining between them. Germline V gene lookup returns CDR1 SGHVS and CDR2 FQNEAQ. The CDR3 totals 14 residues. This CDR3 is CASSKPGMDEKLFF. DNA for the CDR3: TGTGCCAGCAGCAAACCGGGAATGGATGAAAAACTGTTTTTT. The full variable domain, with the rest looked up from reference TRBV7-8 and TRBJ1-4, is GAGVSQSPRYKVAKRGQDVALRCDPISGHVSLFWYQQALGQGPEFLTYFQNEAQLDKSGLPSDRFFAERPEGSVSTLKIQRTQQEDSAVYLCASSKPGMDEKLFFGSGTQLSVL.

The chain is built from TRBV30 and TRBJ2-3; D may be TRBD1 (6 bases). V was cut by 0 bases and J by 6 bases, with 19 bases left in between. Germline V CDR1 and CDR2: GTSNPN, SVGIG (reference sequence). This CDR3 is 16 amino acids long. The CDR3 region has the DNA TGTGCCTGGAGTGTAAAGGACAGTCAGAATCCTGATACGCAGTATTTT. Protein: CAWSVKDSQNPDTQYF.

This clone was recorded once. The chain employs TRBV7-9 and TRBJ2-7; weak D call: TRBD2 (6 bases). Trimming took off 6 bases at V and 12 bases at J, with 18 bases between the two ends. This CDR3 region has 12 residues. Looked up from germline, CDR1 is SEHNR and CDR2 is FQNEAQ (reference sequence). The CDR3, as DNA: TGTGCCAGCAGTCCGGCTCGGGGGTTGATGTACTTC. Encoded protein: CASSPARGLMYF.

The CDR3: CASSQDPDRAVSGANVLTF. In nucleotides, the CDR3 is TGTGCCAGCAGCCAAGATCCGGACAGAGCCGTCTCTGGGGCCAACGTCCTGACTTTC. This sequence joins TRBV4-2 and TRBJ2-6; D may be TRBD1 (6 bases). This CDR3 is built from 19 residues. In germline, CDR1 is LGHNA, CDR2 YNFKEQ. V was shortened by 0 bases and J by 0 bases, with 15 bases between the two germline ends.

The rearrangement links TRBV11-3 to TRBJ2-7; D might be TRBD1 (6 bases). Germline V gene sequence: CDR1 SGHNT, CDR2 YENEEA. Trimming stripped 5 bases from V and 5 bases from J, with 10 bases between. The CDR3 sequence is 12 residues long. The CDR3 loop is CASSKHRDEQYF. Written as DNA, the CDR3 is TGTGCCAGCAGCAAACACAGGGACGAGCAGTACTTC.

The chain couples TRBV28 to TRBJ2-2, with 7 bases lining up with TRBD2. The CDR3 length is 15 residues. Germline V CDR1 and CDR2: MDHEN, SYDVKM. The V segment lost 7 bases and the J segment 6 bases; nucleotides outside the gene matches: 11. The CDR3 nucleotides are TGTGCCAGCACCTCTTGGCGGGAGTTAGCCGGGGAGCTGTTTTTT. Translating gives CASTSWRELAGELFF.

The chain uses TRBV5-1 and TRBJ2-7, with 9 bases matching TRBD2. The CDR3 is 15 amino acids. Germline V gene lookup returns CDR1 SGHRS and CDR2 YFSETQ. Trimming removed 1 base from V and 2 bases from J; junction bases left unmatched: 4. CDR3 DNA: TGCGCCAGCAGCTTGAATAGCGGGAGTGCCTACGAGCAGTACTTC. Encoded protein: CASSLNSGSAYEQYF.

This rearrangement joins TRBV28 to TRBJ2-2, with TRBD1 matching over 7 bases. Germline assignment: CDR1 MDHEN and CDR2 SYDVKM. The CDR3 length is 14 residues. J gave up 0 bases and V 8 bases, and 3 bases lay outside the gene matches. CDR3 sequence: CASQQGTNTGELFF. CDR3 DNA sequence: TGTGCCAGCCAACAGGGGACGAACACCGGGGAGCTGTTTTTT. The whole variable domain, remainder taken from reference TRBV28 and TRBJ2-2, is DVKVTQSSRYLVKRTGEKVFLECVQDMDHENMFWYRQDPGLGLRLIYFSYDVKMKEKGDIPEGYSVSREKKERFSLILESASTNQTSMYLCASQQGTNTGELFFGEGSRLTVL.

The genes are TRBV28 and TRBJ1-3, with a weak D call TRBD1 (5 bases). CDR3 size: 18 residues. V lost 6 bases, J lost 0 bases, and 21 bases lay in between. CDR1 is MDHEN, CDR2 SYDVKM, per germline. The CDR3 DNA is TGTGCCAGCAGCTTGGGTCGGCGGGGGAAGGACTCTGGAAACACCATATATTTT. It yields the protein CASSLGRRGKDSGNTIYF.

This rearrangement joins TRBV7-2 to TRBJ1-5; 9 bases align to TRBD1. Germline CDR1 reads SGHTA; CDR2 reads FQGNSA. J was trimmed by 5 bases and V by 1 base; bases with no gene match: 3. This CDR3 comprises 15 residues. In nucleotides, the CDR3 is TGTGCCAGCAGCTTAGGGACAGGGGCCGATCAGCCCCAGCATTTT. It translates to CASSLGTGADQPQHF.

The J gene is TRBJ2-1, the V gene TRBV4-3, with 14 bases identical to TRBD2. The CDR3 consists of 16 residues. V was clipped by 4 bases and J by 5 bases; unmatched bases: 4. CDR1 is LGHNA and CDR2 is YSLEER in the germline V gene. CDR3 protein: CASSRQGLAGDNEQFF. The CDR3 region has the DNA TGCGCCAGCAGCCGACAGGGACTAGCGGGAGACAATGAGCAGTTCTTC.

The chain recombines TRBV4-1 with TRBJ2-7, with TRBD2 matching over 12 bases. Germline CDR1 and CDR2: MGHRA and YSYEKL. The junction had 6 bases not matched to a gene; V was cut back by 4 bases and J by 2 bases. The CDR3 runs to 16 residues. Here the CDR3 DNA reads TGCGCCAGCAGCCCCTTAAGACTAGCGGGAGCCTACGAGCAGTACTTC. Protein: CASSPLRLAGAYEQYF.

CDR3 sequence: CASSLAREAGTF. The CDR3 DNA is TGTGCCAGCAGCTTAGCCCGGGAGGCAGGGACCTTC. This sequence joins TRBV7-9 and TRBJ1-2, with D possibly TRBD1 on 5 matching bases. The germline CDR1 and CDR2 sequences are SEHNR and FQNEAQ (reference sequence). V lost 0 bases and J lost 14, with 13 bases in between. The CDR3 runs to 12 residues.

V is TRBV10-3 and J is TRBJ2-7, with 15 bases fitting TRBD2. Per germline, CDR1 ENHRY and CDR2 SYGVKD. The CDR3 has 17 residues. With 6 bases clipped from V and 3 bases from J, the junction kept 9 bases outside the gene matches. CDR3 nucleotides: TGTGCCATCAGGAGGACTAGCGGGAGGGAGGCCGGCTACGAGCAGTACTTC. Its translation: CAIRRTSGREAGYEQYF.

This sequence joins TRBV5-4 and TRBJ2-1; a weak D match, TRBD2 (7 bases). The CDR3 spans 16 residues. Trimming shortened V by 1 base and J by 7 bases, and 18 bases separated the two germline ends. CDR1 and CDR2 from the germline V gene are SGHNT and YYREEE (reference sequence). DNA for the CDR3: TGTGCCAGCAGCTTGTCTCCTCGGGGGGCCGAAAATGAGCAGTTCTTC. Translated: CASSLSPRGAENEQFF.

The chain joins TRBV9 to TRBJ2-1, with 11 bases lining up with TRBD2. Trimming at V came to 3 bases and at J to 9 bases, leaving 8 bases not matched to a gene. Germline V CDR1 and CDR2: SGDLS, YYNGEE. The CDR3 contains 15 residues. The CDR3 coding sequence is TGTGCCAGCAGCGCTACTAGCGGGAGAGATCGTGAGCAGTTCTTC. Its protein product is CASSATSGRDREQFF.

The chain links TRBV19 to TRBJ2-3; 9 nucleotides agree with TRBD2. CDR3 length equals 17 residues. V gave up 5 bases and J gave up 1 base; unmatched junction bases: 10. Germline CDR1 LNHDA, CDR2 SQIVND (reference sequence). The CDR3 protein is CASSGGGRAYRTDTQYF. The CDR3 nucleotides are TGTGCCAGTAGTGGGGGCGGGAGGGCCTACCGCACAGATACGCAGTATTTT.

The chain is built from TRBV6-5 and TRBJ2-7, with D possibly TRBD1 on 5 matching bases. The CDR3 length is 14 residues. The germline V gene has CDR1 MNHEY and CDR2 SVGAGI. The V gene lost 6 bases and the J gene lost 2 bases, with 14 bases spanning the gap. Here the CDR3 reads CASRKDKPPYEQYF. The CDR3 DNA reads as TGTGCCAGCAGAAAGGACAAACCGCCCTACGAGCAGTACTTC.

This clone appeared once. The J gene is TRBJ1-5, the V gene TRBV2; D gene unclear. This CDR3 region has 14 residues. Trimming removed 2 bases at V and 0 bases at J, with 5 bases between. CDR1 is SNHLY, CDR2 FYNNEI, per germline. CDR3 region: CASSEQFSNQPQHF. The CDR3 nucleotides are TGTGCCAGCAGTGAACAGTTTAGCAATCAGCCCCAGCATTTT.

The chain joins TRBV11-2 to TRBJ1-5; the D gene is possibly TRBD1 (5 bases). Deletions cut 3 bases from V and 4 bases from J, with 7 bases between. This CDR3 is built from 13 residues. Germline V gene lookup returns CDR1 SGHAT and CDR2 FQNNGV. The CDR3 loop is CASSFQGNQPQHF. CDR3 in DNA: TGTGCCAGCAGCTTCCAGGGAAATCAGCCCCAGCATTTT.